These T cell receptor beta chains were read from a single sample in a study of T cells in Graves' hyperthyroidism and ophthalmopathy. TCRdb redid the calling of the multiplex PCR reads with MiXCR, one entry per CDR3 protein. The sample contains around 290,000 distinct CDR3 sequences, around 15% of which appear only once. Sequences were obtained from blood. These receptors were collected from a woman aged 40 to 50 with Graves' hyperthyroidism. Each CDR3 is given without its conserved first and last residue.

TRBJ2-2 10 TRBV18 ASSPDTGELF
TRBJ1-4 12 TRBV7-9 ASSLGQETEKLF
TRBJ2-3 14 TRBV4-1 ASSRGLAGDADTQY
TRBJ2-7 12 TRBV28 ASSPGTTPYEQY
TRBJ2-3 11 TRBV2 ASSNGFTDTQY
TRBJ1-5 10 TRBV19 ASGTLNQPQH
TRBJ2-3 13 TRBV24-1 ATAGPGQVTDTQY
TRBJ2-1 11 TRBV27 ASSLLGGNEQF
TRBJ1-4 12 TRBV27 ASSSGRGHEKLF
TRBJ1-2 11 TRBV30 AYTSGGSVGYT
TRBJ2-7 12 TRBV6-1 ASSQTLAADEQY
TRBJ2-1 12 TRBV6-5 ASSYSRLSSEQF
TRBJ2-5 12 TRBV12-3/TRBV12-4 ASSFGGNQETQY
TRBJ1-5 13 TRBV5-1 ASSLGWGSNQPQH
TRBJ2-1 13 TRBV7-2 ASSLTGTSDNEQF
TRBJ2-7 12 TRBV5-6 ASRTGLRSYEQY
TRBJ2-5 12 TRBV6-1 ASSQGRKQETQY
TRBJ1-1 11 TRBV12-3/TRBV12-4 ASSPRAVGEAF
TRBJ2-2 12 TRBV28 ASSLWRNTGELF
TRBJ2-6 14 TRBV29-1 SVFSGEPSGANVLT
TRBJ2-7 15 TRBV6-1 ASRPHPRTGGPYEQY
TRBJ2-7 11 TRBV6-6 ASSYGQNYEQY
TRBJ2-7 11 TRBV18 ASSGTSLDEQY
TRBJ2-4 16 TRBV20-1 SARAHRGTSRAKNIQY
TRBJ2-2 13 TRBV24-1 ATSDSQRQTGELF
TRBJ1-1 15 TRBV18 ASSPGEGLDRGTEAF
TRBJ2-3 13 TRBV5-5 ASSSLETSSDTQY
TRBJ2-7 12 TRBV7-3 ASSVAGGPGEQY
TRBJ1-2 9 TRBV2 ASYQGNGYT
TRBJ2-3 15 TRBV20-1 SAEKLASVGGPDTQY
TRBJ1-1 10 TRBV10-3 AISVRGTEAF